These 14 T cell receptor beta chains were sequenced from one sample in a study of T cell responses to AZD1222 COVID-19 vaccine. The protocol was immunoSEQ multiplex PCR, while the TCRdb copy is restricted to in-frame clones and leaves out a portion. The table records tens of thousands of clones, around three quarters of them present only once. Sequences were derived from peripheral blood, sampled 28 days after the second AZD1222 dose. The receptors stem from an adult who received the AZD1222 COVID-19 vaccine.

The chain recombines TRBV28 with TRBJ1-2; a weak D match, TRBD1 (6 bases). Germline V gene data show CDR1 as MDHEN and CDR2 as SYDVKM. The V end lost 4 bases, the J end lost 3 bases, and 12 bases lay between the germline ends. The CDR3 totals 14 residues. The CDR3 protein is CASSSGGSYYGYTF. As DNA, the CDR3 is TGTGCCAGCAGTTCCGGGGGCTCGTACTATGGCTACACCTTC.

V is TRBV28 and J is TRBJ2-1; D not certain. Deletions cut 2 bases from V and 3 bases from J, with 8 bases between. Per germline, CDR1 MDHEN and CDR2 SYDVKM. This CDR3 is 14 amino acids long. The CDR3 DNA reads TGTGCCAGCAGTTTAGTCGCACGCTACAATGAGCAGTTCTTC. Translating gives CASSLVARYNEQFF.

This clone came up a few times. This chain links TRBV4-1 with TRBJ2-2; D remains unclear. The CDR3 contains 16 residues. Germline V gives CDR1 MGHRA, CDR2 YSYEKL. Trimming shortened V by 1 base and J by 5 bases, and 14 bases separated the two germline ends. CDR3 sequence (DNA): TGCGCCAGCAGCCAAGGCTCACCTTCTTTTACCGGGGAGCTGTTTTTT. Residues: CASSQGSPSFTGELFF.

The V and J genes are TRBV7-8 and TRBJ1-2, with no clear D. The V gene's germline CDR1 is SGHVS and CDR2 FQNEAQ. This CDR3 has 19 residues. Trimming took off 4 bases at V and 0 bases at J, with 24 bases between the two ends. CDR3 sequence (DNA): TGTGCCAGCAGCTCCCCTACATCCGATGTGAGAGGGTCTAACTATGGCTACACCTTC. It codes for CASSSPTSDVRGSNYGYTF. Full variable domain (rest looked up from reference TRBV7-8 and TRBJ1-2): GAGVSQSPRYKVAKRGQDVALRCDPISGHVSLFWYQQALGQGPEFLTYFQNEAQLDKSGLPSDRFFAERPEGSVSTLKIQRTQQEDSAVYLCASSSPTSDVRGSNYGYTFGSGTRLTVV.

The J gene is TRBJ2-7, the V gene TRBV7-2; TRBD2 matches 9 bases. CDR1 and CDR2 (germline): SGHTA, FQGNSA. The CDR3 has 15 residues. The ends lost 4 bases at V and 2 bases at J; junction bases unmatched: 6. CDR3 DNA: TGTGCCAGCAGCTCAGAAGGCGGGAGGGCCTACGAGCAGTACTTC. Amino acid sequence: CASSSEGGRAYEQYF.

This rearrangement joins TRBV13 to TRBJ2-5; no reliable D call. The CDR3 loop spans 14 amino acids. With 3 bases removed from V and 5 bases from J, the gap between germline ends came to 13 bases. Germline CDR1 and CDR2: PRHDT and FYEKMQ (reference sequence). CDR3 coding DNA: TGTGCCAGCAGCTTTAGACGTAGCCTGGAGACCCAGTACTTC. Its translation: CASSFRRSLETQYF.

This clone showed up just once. The CDR3 loop reads CASSPTGLAQMRV. The DNA for the CDR3 is TGTGCCAGCAGTCCGACGGGACTAGCCCAGATGAGAGTC. V usage is TRBV27 and J usage is TRBJ2-7; 9 nucleotides line up with TRBD2. The V gene's germline CDR1 is MNHEY and CDR2 SMNVEV (reference sequence). The length of the CDR3 is 13 residues.

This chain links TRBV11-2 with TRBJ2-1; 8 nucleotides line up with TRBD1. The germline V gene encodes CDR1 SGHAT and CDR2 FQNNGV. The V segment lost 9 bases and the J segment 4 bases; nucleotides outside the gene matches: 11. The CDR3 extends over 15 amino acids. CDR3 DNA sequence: TGTGCCAGTCGGCGACAGACAGGGGAGTACAATGAGCAGTTCTTC. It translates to CASRRQTGEYNEQFF.

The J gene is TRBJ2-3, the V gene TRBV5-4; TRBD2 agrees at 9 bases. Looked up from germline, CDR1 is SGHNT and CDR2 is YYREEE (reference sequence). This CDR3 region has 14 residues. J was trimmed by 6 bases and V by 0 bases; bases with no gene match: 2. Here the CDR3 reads CASSLDSGSDTQYF. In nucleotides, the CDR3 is TGTGCCAGCAGCTTGGATAGCGGGAGCGATACGCAGTATTTT.

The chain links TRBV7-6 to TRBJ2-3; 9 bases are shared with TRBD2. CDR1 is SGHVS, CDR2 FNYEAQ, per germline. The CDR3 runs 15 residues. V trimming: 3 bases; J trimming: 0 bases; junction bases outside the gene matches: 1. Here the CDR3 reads CASSFSGGSTDTQYF. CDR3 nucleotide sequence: TGTGCCAGCAGCTTTAGCGGGGGAAGCACAGATACGCAGTATTTT.

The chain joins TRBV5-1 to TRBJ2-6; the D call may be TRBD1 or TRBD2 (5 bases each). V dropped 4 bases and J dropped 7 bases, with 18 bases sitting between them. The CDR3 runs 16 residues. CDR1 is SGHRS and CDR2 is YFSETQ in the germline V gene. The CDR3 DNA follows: TGCGCCAGCAGCCCCGGAGTGCAGGGAGTCGCCAACGTCCTGACTTTC. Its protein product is CASSPGVQGVANVLTF.

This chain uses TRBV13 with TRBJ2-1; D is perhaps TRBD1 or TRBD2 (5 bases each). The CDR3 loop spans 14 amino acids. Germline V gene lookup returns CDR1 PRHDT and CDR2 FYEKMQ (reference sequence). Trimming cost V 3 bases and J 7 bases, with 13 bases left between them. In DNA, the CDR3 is TGTGCCAGCAGCTTGGAACAAGGGGAGAATGAGCAGTTCTTC. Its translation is CASSLEQGENEQFF.

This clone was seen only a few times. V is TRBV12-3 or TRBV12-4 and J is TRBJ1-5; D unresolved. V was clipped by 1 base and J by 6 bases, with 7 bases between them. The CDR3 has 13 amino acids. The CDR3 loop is CASSLGATQPQHF. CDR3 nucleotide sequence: TGTGCCAGCAGTTTAGGGGCTACTCAGCCCCAGCATTTT.

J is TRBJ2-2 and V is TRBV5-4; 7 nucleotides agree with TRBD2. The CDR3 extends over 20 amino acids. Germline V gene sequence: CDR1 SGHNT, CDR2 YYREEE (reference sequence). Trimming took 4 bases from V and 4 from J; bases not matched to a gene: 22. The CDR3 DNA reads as TGTGCCAGCAGCCCCGGCGGGCCAGCGGGACTCAGGGCGGGCACCGGGGAGCTGTTTTTT. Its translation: CASSPGGPAGLRAGTGELFF. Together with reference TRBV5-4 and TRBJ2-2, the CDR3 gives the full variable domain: ETGVTQSPTHLIKTRGQQVTLRCSSQSGHNTVSWYQQALGQGPQFIFQYYREEENGRGNFPPRFSGLQFPNYSSELNVNALELDDSALYLCASSPGGPAGLRAGTGELFFGEGSRLTVL.